This TCR beta chain comes out of a study of vaccination effects on CD4 cells after COVID-19. Study findings and constraints: Clones arising from infection and from vaccination showed marked clonal contraction late after vaccination.

Sequencing was preceded by expansion of antigen-specific CD4+ T cells with viral peptide pools in the ViraFEST assay. It was after approximately 11 days of culture that CD4+ T cells were isolated. Subjects were given two BNT162b2 or mRNA-1273 vaccine doses. Recipients of the vaccine had no prior SARS-CoV-2 infection and negative nucleocapsid antibodies. In the cultures, half the medium was exchanged for IL-2 medium on days 3 and 7. Per the germline V gene, CDR1 is MNHEY and CDR2 is SVGAGI. The CDR3 totals 12 residues. V was cut by 0 bases and J by 6 bases, with 3 bases left in between. Concerning this clone itself: Antigen specificity is unknown.

Assay: immunoSEQ multiplex PCR; the TCRdb copy retains only in-frame clones and omits some. The sample holds 20,000 to 30,000 clones, more than 60% seen once. The starting material was CD4+ T cells from PBMCs cultured with SARS-CoV-2 spike peptides, obtained after COVID-19 vaccination. V usage is TRBV6-5 and J usage is TRBJ2-1; D not resolved. This clonotype was obtained from a human donor who received a COVID-19 vaccine. CDR3 residues: CASSYSTNEQFF. The CDR3 DNA reads TGTGCCAGCAGTTACTCGACCAATGAGCAGTTCTTC.